Presented here are 9 T cell receptor beta chains from one specimen sequenced in a study of Tregs in tolerant kidney transplant recipients. Profiling relied on immunoSEQ multiplex PCR, and the TCRdb table lists in-frame clones only, not all of them. The data hold approximately 60,000 clones, with about 89% observed a single time. Mixed chimerism was transient after nonmyeloablative marrow transplants from related graft donors. The sequencing used CD4+ T cells from blood (PBMCs), collected 6 months after the transplant. These receptors came from a human patient who received a combined kidney and bone marrow transplant. The graft donor may have contributed some T cells.

The chain is built from TRBV15 and TRBJ1-6, with 8 bases lining up with TRBD1. Germline values: CDR1 LNHNV, CDR2 YYDKDF (reference sequence). CDR3 length: 17 residues. With 2 bases clipped from V and 6 bases from J, the junction kept 9 bases outside the gene matches. CDR3 sequence: CATSRYDRGVINSPLHF. In DNA, the CDR3 is TGTGCCACCAGCAGATATGACAGGGGAGTAATTAATTCACCCCTCCACTTT.

The chain recombines TRBV7-2 with TRBJ2-5; TRBD2 is a possible D gene (5 bases). Germline-derived CDR1 and CDR2 are SGHTA and FQGNSA. There are 14 residues in the CDR3. V gave up 7 bases and J gave up 5 bases, with 17 bases separating them. The CDR3 loop reads CASTGLGTWETQYF. DNA for the CDR3: TGTGCCAGCACCGGACTGGGCACCTGGGAGACCCAGTACTTC.

CDR3 sequence: CASSFGGLVFGETQYF. The CDR3 DNA follows: TGTGCCAGCAGTTTTGGAGGGCTAGTCTTCGGGGAGACCCAGTACTTC. V and J are TRBV27 and TRBJ2-5; D may be TRBD2 (6 bases). CDR1 and CDR2 (germline): MNHEY, SMNVEV (reference sequence). There are 16 residues in the CDR3. V lost 3 bases and J lost 5, with 19 bases in between.

The chain is built from TRBV7-7 and TRBJ2-5, with D perhaps matching TRBD1 (5 bases). CDR1 and CDR2 from the germline V gene are SSHAT and FNYEAQ (reference sequence). Trimming pared 2 bases from V and 2 bases from J, leaving 9 bases between. The CDR3 contains 14 residues. The CDR3 region is CASSLYAGQETQYF. CDR3 coding DNA: TGTGCCAGCAGCTTATACGCAGGGCAAGAGACCCAGTACTTC.

The rearrangement joins TRBV27 to TRBJ1-1; D not resolved. The CDR3 is made up of 13 amino acids. Germline CDR1 reads MNHEY; CDR2 reads SMNVEV (reference sequence). V dropped 4 bases and J dropped 8 bases, with 14 bases sitting between them. CDR3 in DNA: TGTGCCAGCAGTTCCCGGGGAGATTTGGAAGCTTTCTTT. Protein: CASSSRGDLEAFF.

This chain links TRBV7-2 with TRBJ2-5; TRBD2 is a possible D gene (6 bases). In germline, CDR1 is SGHTA, CDR2 FQGNSA. The CDR3 extends over 15 amino acids. The V gene lost 5 bases and the J gene lost 2 bases, with 15 bases spanning the gap. CDR3 residues: CASSPRGAIQETQYF. CDR3 coding DNA: TGTGCCAGCAGCCCCCGCGGGGCTATACAAGAGACCCAGTACTTC.

The chain links TRBV7-2 to TRBJ1-2; a weak D match, TRBD1 (5 bases). Trimming removed 1 base at V and 8 bases at J, with 20 bases between. Germline CDR1 and CDR2: SGHTA and FQGNSA. This CDR3 contains 16 residues. CDR3 loop: CASSLVGRQGERGYTF. The CDR3 nucleotides read TGTGCCAGCAGCTTAGTTGGTAGGCAGGGTGAAAGGGGCTACACCTTC.

Remarks on this clone: Sequence at one end of the junction differs from germline and may be a read error. This specimen includes other DNA sequences encoding the same CDR3. The chain links TRBV4-1 to TRBJ1-6; D perhaps matches TRBD1 (5 bases). Germline CDR1 is MGHRA and CDR2 is YSYEKL. The CDR3 is 21 amino acids. The DNA for the CDR3 is TGCGCCAGCAGCCAAGATCGGTTGTGGGCCAGGGAGGAAGGTGATAATTCCCCCCTCCACTTT. This gives the protein CASSQDRLWAREEGDNSPLHF.

The chain carries TRBV6-5 and TRBJ1-5; the D gene is possibly TRBD1 (5 bases). This CDR3 comprises 15 residues. V was trimmed by 6 bases and J by 0 bases, leaving 12 bases between them. Per the germline V gene, CDR1 is MNHEY and CDR2 is SVGAGI. In DNA form, the CDR3 reads TGTGCCAGCAGACGACAGATTGATAGCAATCAGCCCCAGCATTTT. Its translation: CASRRQIDSNQPQHF.